The 5 T cell receptor beta chains given below trace back to one sample, sequenced in a study of cytomegalovirus exposure and HLA in healthy donors. The PCR had 60 Vbeta and 13 Jbeta primers. Measured with immunoSEQ multiplex PCR; TCRdb has only the in-frame clones, and not every one. Of 100,000 to 150,000 clones listed, roughly 15% are singletons. Specimen: PBMCs. Receptor source: a woman aged 18-29 years in good health and CMV-seronegative.

V gene TRBV7-9 combines with J gene TRBJ2-1; the match to TRBD2 covers 12 bases. The V gene's germline CDR1 is SEHNR and CDR2 FQNEAQ (reference sequence). V gave up 5 bases and J gave up 9 bases; unmatched junction bases: 8. This CDR3 is 15 amino acids long. CDR3 in amino acids: CASSLRLAGDLEQFF. CDR3 DNA: TGTGCCAGCAGCCTTCGACTAGCGGGAGACCTTGAGCAGTTCTTC.

The chain couples TRBV4-2 to TRBJ2-2; 9 positions match TRBD2. With 0 bases clipped from V and 4 bases from J, the junction kept 9 bases outside the gene matches. CDR3 size: 18 residues. In germline, CDR1 is LGHNA, CDR2 YNFKEQ. The CDR3 reads CASSQDLGGGAGTGELFF. In DNA form, the CDR3 reads TGTGCCAGCAGCCAAGATCTAGGCGGGGGGGCGGGCACCGGGGAGCTGTTTTTT.

In its sample, this clone was seen a few times. The chain couples TRBV7-6 to TRBJ2-7; 8 positions match TRBD2. The CDR3 spans 14 residues. Germline V CDR1 and CDR2: SGHVS, FNYEAQ. J lost 2 bases, V lost 5 bases, and 5 bases had no gene match. The CDR3, as DNA: TGTGCCAGCAGCCTCGCGGGAGGCCCCTACGAGCAGTACTTC. This sequence encodes CASSLAGGPYEQYF.

This rearrangement joins TRBV7-2 to TRBJ1-5; 7 bases map to TRBD1. The CDR3 runs 14 residues. The V gene end was trimmed by 7 bases and the J gene end by 5 bases; junction bases not matched to a gene: 8. Germline V lookup: CDR1 SGHTA, CDR2 FQGNSA. For the CDR3, the DNA is TGTGCCAGCACCGACAGGGCCGGCGATCAGCCCCAGCATTTT. This codes for CASTDRAGDQPQHF. Variable domain in full (rest from reference TRBV7-2 and TRBJ1-5): GAGVSQSPSNKVTEKGKDVELRCDPISGHTALYWYRQSLGQGLEFLIYFQGNSAPDKSGLPSDRFSAERTGGSVSTLTIQRTQQEDSAVYLCASTDRAGDQPQHFGDGTRLSIL.

This clone occurred a few times. CDR3 in amino acids: CAISESPTSAVYF. In DNA form, the CDR3 reads TGTGCCATCAGTGAGTCTCCGACTAGCGCGGTGTACTTC. The chain carries TRBV10-3 and TRBJ2-5; 8 bases fit TRBD2. The germline CDR1 and CDR2 sequences are ENHRY and SYGVKD. V trimming: 0 bases; J trimming: 13 bases; junction bases outside the gene matches: 7. This CDR3 spans 13 amino acids.